The TCR beta chain under discussion was sequenced for a study of T cells in Graves' hyperthyroidism and ophthalmopathy. Study context: At initial diagnosis, before any treatment had begun, peripheral blood was obtained.

RNA transcripts yielded amplified TCR beta CDR3 regions. Carried out on the TCR CDR3, a first-round RT-PCR used the HTBI primer set. TCRdb passed the multiplex PCR reads through MiXCR, listing each CDR3 protein once. Of hundreds of thousands of distinct CDR3 sequences listed, roughly 13% are singletons. A patient was excluded if there was uncontrolled infection, other autoimmune disease, pregnancy or lactation. In the case of this clonotype: Its antigen is still unknown.

General study results and limits: A 13 V-J model separated ophthalmopathy from stable hyperthyroidism. Blood shared most expanded thyroid clonotypes above 0.001.

The germline V and J ends were trimmed by 4 bases and 3 bases, with 18 bases remaining between them. CDR1 SQVTM and CDR2 ANQGSEA come from the germline V gene. The CDR3 has 15 amino acids. Sequences were obtained from blood. The clonotype originates from a woman in her thirties or forties with Graves' ophthalmopathy. The chain is built from TRBV29-1 and TRBJ1-1, with no clear D. The CDR3, as DNA: TGCAGCGTTGTATTGGCAGGTCGAAGTGACACTGAAGCTTTCTTT. Translating gives CSVVLAGRSDTEAFF.